The 22 T cell receptor beta chains given below trace back to one sample, sequenced in a study of blood T cell repertoires in COVID-19. Method: immunoSEQ multiplex PCR; TCRdb's copy keeps in-frame clones and lacks some. Among around 57,000 clones, roughly 80% were seen once, and the ten largest hold less than 7%. Material: peripheral blood. The receptor set was obtained from a woman between 65 and 79 years old with acute or convalescent COVID-19.

The chain employs TRBV19 and TRBJ1-5; no definite D call. The CDR3 is made up of 14 amino acids. The V end was cut by 5 bases, the J end by 1 base, with 9 bases between. Germline V CDR1 and CDR2: LNHDA, SQIVND (reference sequence). The CDR3 region has the DNA TGTGCCAGTAGTTTACTGATAAGCAATCAGCCCCAGCATTTT. Translation: CASSLLISNQPQHF. Full variable domain (rest looked up from reference TRBV19 and TRBJ1-5): DGGITQSPKYLFRKEGQNVTLSCEQNLNHDAMYWYRQDPGQGLRLIYYSQIVNDFQKGDIAEGYSVSREKKESFPLTVTSAQKNPTAFYLCASSLLISNQPQHFGDGTRLSIL.

The chain has TRBV6-2 or TRBV6-3 and TRBJ2-6; 9 nucleotides match TRBD1. The CDR3 is 18 residues long. Germline CDR1 is MNHEY and CDR2 is SVGEGT. V lost 6 bases, J lost 1 base, and 10 bases stayed unmatched. The CDR3: CASSARQGDSSGANVLTF. The CDR3 nucleotides read TGTGCCAGCAGCGCACGACAGGGGGATAGTTCTGGGGCCAACGTCCTGACTTTC.

This clone appeared a single time. Its ends do not fully match the called genes, so a read error is possible. V usage is TRBV7-7 and J usage is TRBJ1-4; D is possibly TRBD1 (6 bases). Germline V gene data show CDR1 as SSHAT and CDR2 as FNYEAQ (reference sequence). There are 13 residues in the CDR3. The CDR3 reads CASSPGTHEKLFF. The CDR3 coding sequence is TGTGCTAGCAGCCCCGGGACACATGAAAAACTGTTTTTT.

This chain joins TRBV7-6 and TRBJ2-3, with unresolved D. V lost 5 bases to trimming and J lost 3 bases, with 15 bases between them. The germline gives CDR1 SGHVS, CDR2 FNYEAQ. The CDR3 extends over 15 amino acids. The CDR3 region is CASSRALSVTDTQYF. As DNA, the CDR3 is TGTGCCAGCAGCCGAGCACTCTCGGTTACAGATACGCAGTATTTT.

A single count supports this clone. The gene calls are TRBV19 and TRBJ2-7; 9 nucleotides align to TRBD2. Losses at the gene ends were 3 bases for V and 3 bases for J; bases not matched to a gene: 12. This CDR3 is 17 amino acids long. The germline V gene has CDR1 LNHDA and CDR2 SQIVND (reference sequence). The CDR3 DNA reads as TGTGCCAGTAGTATTCCCTCCGATAGCGGGGGAGTCTACGAGCAGTACTTC. It specifies CASSIPSDSGGVYEQYF.

The rearrangement links TRBV6-5 to TRBJ1-1; 9 nucleotides align to TRBD1. Germline CDR1 MNHEY, CDR2 SVGAGI. The V gene end was trimmed by 5 bases and the J gene end by 7 bases; junction bases not matched to a gene: 8. CDR3 length: 14 residues. The CDR3 sequence: CASSRPGQGGEAFF. Here the CDR3 DNA reads TGTGCCAGCAGTCGACCGGGACAGGGTGGTGAAGCTTTCTTT.

The genes are TRBV19 and TRBJ2-7; D may be TRBD2 (7 bases). Germline values: CDR1 LNHDA, CDR2 SQIVND (reference sequence). V was shortened by 6 bases and J by 3 bases, with 18 bases between the two germline ends. The CDR3 is 15 residues long. The CDR3 DNA reads as TGTGCCAGTAGAGCTGGGGGGGCGCCATTCTACGAGCAGTACTTC. Protein sequence: CASRAGGAPFYEQYF. The complete variable domain, with remaining parts taken from reference TRBV19 and TRBJ2-7, reads DGGITQSPKYLFRKEGQNVTLSCEQNLNHDAMYWYRQDPGQGLRLIYYSQIVNDFQKGDIAEGYSVSREKKESFPLTVTSAQKNPTAFYLCASRAGGAPFYEQYFGPGTRLTVT.

The V call is TRBV11-2, the J call TRBJ2-1, with 9 nucleotides matching TRBD1. Trimming removed 0 bases from V and 6 bases from J; junction bases left unmatched: 3. The CDR3 sequence is 15 residues long. Per germline, CDR1 SGHAT and CDR2 FQNNGV. CDR3 protein: CASSLEGQGINEQFF. The DNA of the CDR3 is TGTGCCAGCAGCTTAGAAGGACAGGGGATCAATGAGCAGTTCTTC. Together with reference TRBV11-2 and TRBJ2-1, the CDR3 gives the full variable domain: EAGVAQSPRYKIIEKRQSVAFWCNPISGHATLYWYQQILGQGPKLLIQFQNNGVVDDSQLPKDRFSAERLKGVDSTLKIQPAKLEDSAVYLCASSLEGQGINEQFFGPGTRLTVL.

J is TRBJ2-5 and V is TRBV6-5; 7 bases fit TRBD2. Germline V gene data show CDR1 as MNHEY and CDR2 as SVGAGI. The junction had 8 bases not matched to a gene; V was cut back by 6 bases and J by 1 base. The CDR3 has 15 residues. This CDR3 reads CASSREGTTQETQYF. As DNA, the CDR3 is TGTGCCAGCAGCAGGGAAGGGACTACCCAAGAGACCCAGTACTTC.

This CDR3 is CASSPSPRGPNSPLHF. The CDR3 coding sequence is TGCGCCAGCAGCCCCAGCCCGCGGGGGCCTAATTCACCCCTCCACTTT. The genes are TRBV5-1 and TRBJ1-6, with a possible D match to TRBD1 (6 bases). Germline CDR1 is SGHRS and CDR2 is YFSETQ. The CDR3 runs 16 residues. Trimming left V 4 bases short and J 6 bases short, with 17 bases between.

In nucleotides, the CDR3 is TGCGCCAGCAGCCCAGATCAAGGACAGGGGATCGAGCAGTACTTC. Translation: CASSPDQGQGIEQYF. The chain carries TRBV4-1 and TRBJ2-7; 9 positions agree with TRBD1. Germline V lookup: CDR1 MGHRA, CDR2 YSYEKL. The J segment lost 6 bases and the V segment lost 4 bases, leaving 10 bases of the junction unmatched. This CDR3 is 15 amino acids long.

The V call is TRBV3-1 (or the pseudogene TRBV3-2), the J call TRBJ1-3; D unresolved. The V gene lost 3 bases and the J gene lost 2 bases, with 14 bases spanning the gap. The CDR3 runs 16 residues. Germline V gives CDR1 LGHDT, CDR2 YNNKEL (reference sequence). The CDR3 reads CASSHPGEGAGNTIYF. The CDR3 bases are TGTGCCAGCAGCCACCCCGGGGAGGGAGCTGGAAACACCATATATTTT.

The chain is built from TRBV4-3 and TRBJ2-1; 8 bases are a match to TRBD2. With 1 base clipped from V and 7 bases from J, the junction kept 9 bases outside the gene matches. Per germline, CDR1 LGHNA and CDR2 YSLEER. CDR3 length equals 16 residues. In DNA form, the CDR3 reads TGCGCCAGCAGCCAAGCGGGGGGGCGAAAATTAAATGAGCAGTTCTTC. Amino acid sequence: CASSQAGGRKLNEQFF.

The rearrangement joins TRBV4-3 to TRBJ1-2, with D hard to call. This CDR3 spans 15 amino acids. The germline V gene has CDR1 LGHNA and CDR2 YSLEER. The V end lost 4 bases, the J end lost 0 bases, and 12 bases lay between the germline ends. CDR3 sequence: CASSPNEGTNYGYTF. The CDR3 DNA is TGCGCCAGCAGCCCAAATGAGGGAACTAACTATGGCTACACCTTC.

This CDR3 reads CASSLPEDNSPLHF. The CDR3 DNA follows: TGCGCCAGCAGCTTGCCGGAGGACAATTCACCCCTCCACTTT. This rearrangement joins TRBV5-1 to TRBJ1-6; D gene ambiguous. Germline CDR1 is SGHRS and CDR2 is YFSETQ. This CDR3 is built from 14 residues. Trimming removed 1 base at V and 7 bases at J, with 9 bases between.

The gene calls are TRBV27 and TRBJ2-1; D ambiguous. The CDR3 spans 14 residues. Trimming pared 4 bases from V and 4 bases from J, leaving 11 bases between. Germline V lookup: CDR1 MNHEY, CDR2 SMNVEV (reference sequence). In DNA form, the CDR3 reads TGTGCCAGCAGTTCTATAAACAGATACAATGAGCAGTTCTTC. Encoded protein: CASSSINRYNEQFF.

The CDR3 region is CASSLPGQGLNEQYF. As DNA, the CDR3 is TGTGCCAGCAGCTTACCGGGACAGGGGCTGAACGAGCAGTACTTC. This chain links TRBV5-6 with TRBJ2-7, with 10 bases identical to TRBD1. V lost 2 bases, J lost 5 bases, and 7 bases stayed unmatched. This CDR3 has 15 amino acids. From germline, CDR1 is SGHDT and CDR2 YYEEEE.

There are a few counts of this clone. The chain is built from TRBV6-2 or TRBV6-3 and TRBJ2-7; 7 bases match TRBD1. CDR3 size: 21 residues. Germline lookup yields CDR1 MNHEY and CDR2 SVGEGT. The V gene end was trimmed by 2 bases and the J gene end by 0 bases; junction bases not matched to a gene: 22. This CDR3 reads CASSYPSREGRGIGGSYEQYF. The CDR3 coding sequence is TGTGCCAGCAGTTACCCCTCCCGTGAAGGCAGGGGGATCGGAGGCTCCTACGAGCAGTACTTC.

The sample holds one count of this clone. The chain has TRBV7-4 and TRBJ1-4, with D hard to call. This CDR3 is 16 amino acids long. Germline CDR1 reads SGHVT; CDR2 reads SQSDAQ. V gave up 5 bases and J gave up 6 bases, with 19 bases separating them. The CDR3: CASSSKDNAEDEKLFF. In nucleotides, the CDR3 is TGTGCCAGCAGCAGCAAGGATAATGCTGAGGATGAAAAACTGTTTTTT. Drawing the rest from reference TRBV7-4 and TRBJ1-4, the complete variable domain is GAGVSQSPRYKVAKRGRDVALRCDSISGHVTLYWYRQTLGQGSEVLTYSQSDAQRDKSGRPSGRFSAERPERSVSTLKIQRTEQGDSAVYLCASSSKDNAEDEKLFFGSGTQLSVL.

This chain uses TRBV6-1 with TRBJ1-2, with D possibly TRBD1 on 5 matching bases. V shed 1 base and J shed 10 bases, with 13 bases lying between them. From germline, CDR1 is MNHNS and CDR2 SASEGT. CDR3 size: 13 residues. The CDR3 DNA is TGTGCCAGCAGTGAAGGGTGGCGCAGGGACTACACCTTC. This sequence encodes CASSEGWRRDYTF.

In DNA form, the CDR3 reads TGTGCCAGCAGCCCCCATAGCGGGGCGAACACCGGGGAGCTGTTTTTT. Residues: CASSPHSGANTGELFF. V gene TRBV5-4 combines with J gene TRBJ2-2; TRBD2 matches 8 bases. Germline assignment: CDR1 SGHNT and CDR2 YYREEE (reference sequence). The CDR3 is 16 residues long. The V segment lost 4 bases and the J segment 0 bases; nucleotides outside the gene matches: 5.

The chain recombines TRBV13 with TRBJ2-3; no clear D. Germline CDR1 reads PRHDT; CDR2 reads FYEKMQ (reference sequence). Trimming cost V 5 bases and J 6 bases, with 15 bases left between them. The CDR3 sequence is 14 residues long. In DNA, the CDR3 is TGTGCCAGCAGCCTTGAGTTAAGCGTGGATACGCAGTATTTT. This codes for CASSLELSVDTQYF.